These 22 T cell receptor beta chains originate from one sample sequenced in a study of blood T cell repertoires in COVID-19 (dated by TCRdb to between 2020 and 2021). Libraries were prepared through the immunoSEQ multiplex PCR assay. As stored in TCRdb, this immuneACCESS dataset retains in-frame rearrangements with V and J assigned. A fraction of the clones does not appear; measured against another copy, unresolved V genes explain less than half of the discrepancy, and the remainder lacks a known reason. This sample comprises fewer than 250,000 clones, around 82% of them detected only once. Less than 3% of the sample comes from the top ten. Sequencing input: peripheral blood. These receptors were taken from a man in his fifties with active or convalescent COVID-19.

The chain recombines TRBV5-5 with TRBJ2-7; perhaps TRBD2 as D (5 bases). The CDR3 extends over 12 amino acids. Trimming stripped 6 bases from V and 3 bases from J, with 10 bases between. Germline V lookup: CDR1 SGHKS, CDR2 YYEKEE (reference sequence). As DNA, the CDR3 is TGTGCCAGCATAAACGGGAACTACGAGCAGTACTTC. This encodes CASINGNYEQYF.

The V and J genes are TRBV27 and TRBJ1-2; TRBD1 might be the D (6 bases). Germline CDR1 and CDR2: MNHEY and SMNVEV (reference sequence). Trimming took off 0 bases at V and 7 bases at J, with 12 bases between the two ends. The CDR3 has 14 amino acids. CDR3 residues: CASSLSMGASGYTF. CDR3 nucleotides: TGTGCCAGCAGTTTATCGATGGGGGCGAGTGGCTACACCTTC.

This clone turned up a few times. V is TRBV14 and J is TRBJ1-5; D call uncertain. The length of the CDR3 is 14 residues. Looked up from germline, CDR1 is SGHDN and CDR2 is FVKESK. V was clipped by 1 base and J by 5 bases, with 9 bases between them. The CDR3 DNA follows: TGTGCCAGCAGCCAAGTAAAGAGGGATCAGCCCCAGCATTTT. It codes for CASSQVKRDQPQHF.

This clone was picked up one time. The chain joins TRBV5-6 to TRBJ1-2, with D possibly TRBD1 on 5 matching bases. Germline V gene data show CDR1 as SGHDT and CDR2 as YYEEEE. The CDR3 extends over 12 amino acids. V was pared by 8 bases and J by 4 bases, with 12 bases between. CDR3 amino acids: CASRQGGYGYTF. The CDR3 nucleotides read TGTGCCAGTCGCCAGGGTGGCTATGGCTACACCTTC.

The chain joins TRBV11-2 to TRBJ1-5; 7 bases fit TRBD1. The CDR3 is made up of 15 amino acids. Per germline, CDR1 SGHAT and CDR2 FQNNGV. V shed 0 bases and J 7 bases; nucleotides not matched to a gene: 6. The CDR3 DNA reads TGTGCCAGCAGCTTAGACGGGACAGCTAGGCAGCCCCAGCATTTT. This gives the protein CASSLDGTARQPQHF. The full variable domain, with the rest looked up from reference TRBV11-2 and TRBJ1-5, is EAGVAQSPRYKIIEKRQSVAFWCNPISGHATLYWYQQILGQGPKLLIQFQNNGVVDDSQLPKDRFSAERLKGVDSTLKIQPAKLEDSAVYLCASSLDGTARQPQHFGDGTRLSIL.

This sequence joins TRBV2 and TRBJ2-2; 10 bases align to TRBD1. CDR1 SNHLY and CDR2 FYNNEI come from the germline V gene. V was pared by 6 bases and J by 7 bases, with 5 bases of the junction left unmatched. This CDR3 contains 14 residues. CDR3 sequence: CASRVDRGLGELFF. The CDR3 nucleotides read TGTGCCAGCAGAGTCGACAGGGGGCTCGGGGAGCTGTTTTTT. Full variable domain (rest looked up from reference TRBV2 and TRBJ2-2): EPEVTQTPSHQVTQMGQEVILRCVPISNHLYFYWYRQILGQKVEFLVSFYNNEISEKSEIFDDQFSVERPDGSNFTLKIRSTKLEDSAMYFCASRVDRGLGELFFGEGSRLTVL.

As DNA, the CDR3 is TGTGCCAGCAGCTTTGGCGGGAGGGCATACAATGAGCAGTTCTTC. It specifies CASSFGGRAYNEQFF. The chain links TRBV5-5 to TRBJ2-1; TRBD2 matches at 9 bases. The V and J ends lost 2 bases and 4 bases, in that order; junction bases with no gene match: 4. Germline V gene data show CDR1 as SGHKS and CDR2 as YYEKEE (reference sequence). The CDR3 loop spans 15 amino acids.

This chain links TRBV24-1 with TRBJ1-1; 9 bases agree with TRBD1. The trim removed 4 bases at V and 11 bases at J, leaving 7 bases unmatched. The germline gives CDR1 KGHDR, CDR2 SFDVKD. CDR3 length: 13 amino acids. CDR3: CATSDSTGGKAFF. The CDR3 nucleotides are TGTGCCACCAGTGACTCGACAGGGGGAAAGGCTTTCTTT.

The chain uses TRBV2 and TRBJ2-5; TRBD2 agrees at 7 bases. There are 14 residues in the CDR3. In germline, CDR1 is SNHLY, CDR2 FYNNEI. V shed 8 bases and J 0 bases; nucleotides not matched to a gene: 6. The CDR3 nucleotides are TGTGCCAGCGGGGAGGGGTCGTACCAAGAGACCCAGTACTTC. This translates into CASGEGSYQETQYF.

This rearrangement joins TRBV5-4 to TRBJ2-7; TRBD2 aligns across 8 bases. Per germline, CDR1 SGHNT and CDR2 YYREEE (reference sequence). The CDR3 runs to 15 residues. After removal of 4 bases from V and 1 base from J, the junction contained 7 bases not matched to a gene. The CDR3 loop reads CASSLAGTRSYEQYF. The CDR3 nucleotides are TGTGCCAGCAGCCTGGCCGGGACTAGGTCCTACGAGCAGTACTTC.

The CDR3 region is CASSKEGPGYSYNEQFF. The CDR3 DNA sequence: TGTGCCAGCAGCAAAGAGGGGCCAGGGTACTCCTACAATGAGCAGTTCTTC. The chain couples TRBV21-1 to TRBJ2-1; TRBD1 is the table's D call, not checked against the DNA. TRBV21-1 is an annotated pseudogene. There are 17 residues in the CDR3.

J is TRBJ1-4 and V is TRBV7-9; TRBD1 is a possible D gene (6 bases). V lost 5 bases to trimming and J lost 7 bases, with 17 bases between them. This CDR3 is 15 amino acids long. Germline V gives CDR1 SEHNR, CDR2 FQNEAQ (reference sequence). In DNA form, the CDR3 reads TGTGCCAGCAGCGAAGAGGGACACGGAGGTGAAAAACTGTTTTTT. Protein product: CASSEEGHGGEKLFF. Using reference TRBV7-9 and TRBJ1-4 for the parts outside the CDR3, the full variable domain is DTGVSQNPRHKITKRGQNVTFRCDPISEHNRLYWYRQTLGQGPEFLTYFQNEAQLEKSRLLSDRFSAERPKGSFSTLEIQRTEQGDSAMYLCASSEEGHGGEKLFFGSGTQLSVL.

This clone was observed a single time. V gene TRBV19 combines with J gene TRBJ1-1; D unresolved. Germline CDR1 LNHDA, CDR2 SQIVND (reference sequence). V gave up 5 bases and J gave up 2 bases, with 9 bases separating them. CDR3 size: 13 residues. The CDR3 DNA reads TGTGCCAGTAGTGTGAACATAAACACTGAAGCTTTCTTT. Amino acids: CASSVNINTEAFF.

This chain links TRBV29-1 with TRBJ2-1; 10 bases agree with TRBD2. Per the germline V gene, CDR1 is SQVTM and CDR2 is ANQGSEA. The CDR3 loop spans 15 amino acids. Trimming cost V 4 bases and J 10 bases; bases outside gene matches: 13. For the CDR3, the DNA is TGCAGCGTTGCGGAAGCGGGAGGGCCGGTCTGGGAGCAGTTCTTC. It is translated as CSVAEAGGPVWEQFF.

This clone was recorded only once. The rearrangement uses TRBV4-1 and TRBJ2-7; 10 positions match TRBD1. The CDR3 consists of 17 residues. The V segment lost 4 bases and the J segment 7 bases; nucleotides outside the gene matches: 16. From germline, CDR1 is MGHRA and CDR2 YSYEKL. CDR3 nucleotide sequence: TGCGCCAGCAGCCCGTCCCGGGACAGGGGACCCATGATTGAGCAGTACTTC. It specifies CASSPSRDRGPMIEQYF.

The count of this clone is one. The gene calls are TRBV12-3 or TRBV12-4 and TRBJ1-2; perhaps TRBD1 as D (6 bases). There are 13 residues in the CDR3. V shed 4 bases and J shed 4 bases, with 10 bases lying between them. The CDR3 loop is CASSYRESYGYTF. In DNA form, the CDR3 reads TGTGCCAGCAGTTACAGGGAGAGCTATGGCTACACCTTC.

This chain connects TRBV5-1 to TRBJ1-6, with 8 positions matching TRBD1. The junction had 3 bases not matched to a gene; V was cut back by 1 base and J by 9 bases. The CDR3 runs 14 residues. The germline V gene has CDR1 SGHRS and CDR2 YFSETQ. CDR3 in amino acids: CASSLRTGPSPLHF. For the CDR3, the DNA is TGCGCCAGCAGCTTGAGGACAGGGCCTTCACCCCTCCACTTT.

V usage is TRBV5-1 and J usage is TRBJ2-7; 9 bases line up with TRBD1. Germline V gene sequence: CDR1 SGHRS, CDR2 YFSETQ. The ends lost 4 bases at V and 1 base at J; junction bases unmatched: 12. The CDR3 extends over 17 amino acids. CDR3 DNA sequence: TGCGCCAGCAGCCCCGGACAGGGGCGACAATTTTCCTACGAGCAGTACTTC. Protein product: CASSPGQGRQFSYEQYF.

The chain is built from TRBV14 and TRBJ1-1; TRBD1 is a possible D gene (6 bases). The CDR3 runs to 14 residues. The germline V and J ends were trimmed by 1 base and 6 bases, with 12 bases remaining between them. Germline-derived CDR1 and CDR2 are SGHDN and FVKESK. The CDR3 region is CASSQGLGAPEAFF. The CDR3 DNA reads as TGTGCCAGCAGCCAAGGTCTGGGGGCCCCTGAAGCTTTCTTT.

V and J are TRBV4-3 and TRBJ2-7; a possible D gene is TRBD2 (6 bases). Trimming removed 0 bases at V and 6 bases at J, with 15 bases between. The CDR3 has 15 amino acids. CDR1 LGHNA and CDR2 YSLEER come from the germline V gene. The CDR3 nucleotides read TGCGCCAGCAGCCAAGATGGCGGGGTTTTAAGCGAGCAGTACTTC. It translates to CASSQDGGVLSEQYF.

The chain is built from TRBV19 and TRBJ1-1; D perhaps matches TRBD1 (6 bases). The V end was cut by 3 bases, the J end by 5 bases, with 19 bases between. This CDR3 region has 16 residues. Per germline, CDR1 LNHDA and CDR2 SQIVND (reference sequence). For the CDR3, the DNA is TGTGCCAGTAGTATTGTAGATGGGGGCGTGGGAACTGAAGCTTTCTTT. Its protein product is CASSIVDGGVGTEAFF.

This clone is a singleton in its sample. This chain joins TRBV27 and TRBJ1-5; TRBD1 matches 9 bases. CDR1 and CDR2 from the germline V gene are MNHEY and SMNVEV (reference sequence). This CDR3 contains 16 residues. J was trimmed by 2 bases and V by 5 bases; bases with no gene match: 7. CDR3 sequence (DNA): TGTGCCAGCAGTCCCACAGGGGGCTTCCGCAATCAGCCCCAGCATTTT. Translated: CASSPTGGFRNQPQHF.